This TCR beta chain was profiled in a study of control samples from healthy donors and cancer patients. This clone came up a few times. TCRdb's copy holds only in-frame clones and misses some; the assay was immunoSEQ multiplex PCR. The data contain about 130,000 clones, about 93% of them singletons. Germline V lookup: CDR1 SEHNR, CDR2 FQNEAQ (reference sequence). The CDR3 runs to 15 residues. V lost 8 bases and J lost 3; bases outside the gene matches: 11. The chain employs TRBV7-9 and TRBJ2-7; 9 bases map to TRBD1. The sequencing sample was made of blood. This sequence was found in a man younger than 35 in good health. Here the CDR3 reads CASQIVRTGVYEQYF. The CDR3, as DNA: TGTGCCAGCCAAATCGTAAGGACAGGGGTCTACGAGCAGTACTTC.